A selection of T cell receptor beta chains follows, all from one sample in a study of blood T cell repertoires in COVID-19. The table came from immunoSEQ multiplex PCR; TCRdb's copy has only in-frame clones and leaves some out. The sample carries a few hundred thousand clones, approximately 93% recorded once. Material: PBMCs or T cells enriched from blood (not recorded which). The receptors derive from a woman between 40 and 50 years old who had been exposed to COVID-19. The conserved cysteine and the conserved F or W are not part of the CDR3 here.

ASSSPTGGLTEAF,TRBJ1-1,TRBV5-1
ASSLLLGNHYGYT,TRBJ1-2,TRBV23-1
AWSPPRGTTEAF,TRBJ1-1,TRBV30
ASSIEGFPYEQY,TRBJ2-7,TRBV19
ASSKGEGLAVYQETQY,TRBJ2-5,TRBV21-1
ATSRPGWPYGYT,TRBJ1-2,TRBV15
AWRRDSQETQY,TRBJ2-5,TRBV30
ASSPLDRAGYGYT,TRBJ1-2,TRBV18
ARGQVNTGELF,TRBJ2-2,TRBV7-9
ASSWDRGNGEAF,TRBJ1-1,TRBV13
ASSPLAGGPHYNEQF,TRBJ2-1,TRBV7-9
ASSFRGVANTEAF,TRBJ1-1,TRBV5-6
ASNTAGSNQPQH,TRBJ1-5,TRBV19
AWSVGEGNSPLH,TRBJ1-6,TRBV30
ASSSLAVSYEQY,TRBJ2-7,TRBV5-6
AWSVGVFQGHPDTQY,TRBJ2-3,TRBV30
ASSSSTGGGQPQH,TRBJ1-5,TRBV7-9
ASSTQAPYEQY,TRBJ2-7,TRBV7-2
ASKLRLADTGELF,TRBJ2-2,TRBV2
ASSIPGGGPLH,TRBJ1-6,TRBV19
ASSLGASNTEAF,TRBJ1-1,TRBV5-1
ASSLVIGVGDGYT,TRBJ1-2,TRBV5-8
ASSLVSGANTEAF,TRBJ1-1,TRBV7-2